This entry lists 3 T cell receptor beta chains sequenced from one sample in a study of identifying expanded T cells in peripheral blood. The assay was immunoSEQ multiplex PCR, and TCRdb's table has in-frame clones only and misses some. The table shows over 100,000 clones, with about 88% occurring only once. The sequencing input was blood. All receptors come from a person between 18 and 75 years old in good health.

CDR3 in DNA: TGTGCCAGCAGGGGACAGGGGGCTGGCTATGGCTACACCTTC. Amino acid sequence: CASRGQGAGYGYTF. The chain couples TRBV2 to TRBJ1-2, with 12 nucleotides matching TRBD1. Germline V gives CDR1 SNHLY, CDR2 FYNNEI. The V gene end was trimmed by 6 bases and the J gene end by 4 bases; junction bases not matched to a gene: 3. CDR3 length: 14 amino acids.

The V and J genes are TRBV11-3 and TRBJ2-3; TRBD2 agrees at 11 bases. The CDR3 spans 15 residues. Germline trimming cut 4 bases from V and 5 bases from J; bases unmatched to any gene: 5. The V gene's germline CDR1 is SGHNT and CDR2 YENEEA. The CDR3 nucleotides read TGTGCCAGCAGCTCCACCGGGACTAGCGGAGATACGCAGTATTTT. Protein sequence: CASSSTGTSGDTQYF.

The rearrangement links TRBV5-8 to TRBJ1-6; D is uncertain. Per the germline V gene, CDR1 is SGHTS and CDR2 is YDEGEE. The CDR3 contains 16 residues. V gave up 0 bases and J gave up 8 bases, with 15 bases separating them. As DNA, the CDR3 is TGTGCCAGCAGCTTGGCCCTCGAACGGGTGGATTCACCCCTCCACTTT. Translation: CASSLALERVDSPLHF. The complete variable domain, with remaining parts taken from reference TRBV5-8 and TRBJ1-6, reads EAGVTQSPTHLIKTRGQQATLRCSPISGHTSVYWYQQALGLGLQFLLWYDEGEERNRGNFPPRFSGRQFPNYSSELNVNALELEDSALYLCASSLALERVDSPLHFGNGTRLTVT.